This T cell receptor (beta chain) was captured by sequencing in a study of spatial heterogeneity in lung cancer. Every cDNA TCR molecule received its own unique molecular identifier. MiXCR, applied by TCRdb to the 5' RACE reads, yields one record per CDR3 protein. The sample shows roughly 80,000 distinct CDR3 sequences, roughly 12% of them seen only once. Regarding time point: sample taken at primary tumor resection. Sequencing covered unsorted whole RNA taken from tumor, nontumor lung or frozen PBMC. Germline CDR1 reads SNHLY; CDR2 reads FYNNEI. The CDR3 totals 16 residues. The V end lost 1 base, the J end lost 2 bases, and 15 bases lay between the germline ends. About this clonotype itself: Its antigen is as yet unknown.

Study observations and caveats: Blood showed ubiquitous tumor TCRs more often at resection than at routine follow-up.

The clonotype comes from a male donor with early-stage non-small cell lung cancer. Sequenced here: PBMCs, sampled at surgery. The chain joins TRBV2 to TRBJ2-7, with a tentative D call TRBD2 (6 bases). CDR3 DNA sequence: TGTGCCAGCAGTGAAGTTAGCGTAGCGGTACCCTACGAGCAGTACTTC. Translating gives CASSEVSVAVPYEQYF.